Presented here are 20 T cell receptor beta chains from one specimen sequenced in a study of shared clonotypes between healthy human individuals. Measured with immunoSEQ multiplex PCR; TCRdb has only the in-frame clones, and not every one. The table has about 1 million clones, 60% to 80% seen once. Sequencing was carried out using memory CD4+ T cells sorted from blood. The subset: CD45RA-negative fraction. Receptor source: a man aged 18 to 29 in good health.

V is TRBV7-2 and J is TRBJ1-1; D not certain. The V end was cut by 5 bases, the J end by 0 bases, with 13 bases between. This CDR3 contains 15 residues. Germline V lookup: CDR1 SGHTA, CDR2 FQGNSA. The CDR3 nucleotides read TGTGCCAGCAGCCCTAGAAAACAGCTGAACACTGAAGCTTTCTTT. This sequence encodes CASSPRKQLNTEAFF.

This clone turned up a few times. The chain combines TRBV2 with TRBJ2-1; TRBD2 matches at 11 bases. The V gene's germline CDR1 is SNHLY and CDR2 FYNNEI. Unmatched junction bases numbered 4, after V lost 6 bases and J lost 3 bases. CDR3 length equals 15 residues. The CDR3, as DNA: TGTGCCAGCAGGCAGACTAGCGGGGACTACAATGAGCAGTTCTTC. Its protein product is CASRQTSGDYNEQFF. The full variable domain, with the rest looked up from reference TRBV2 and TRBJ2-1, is EPEVTQTPSHQVTQMGQEVILRCVPISNHLYFYWYRQILGQKVEFLVSFYNNEISEKSEIFDDQFSVERPDGSNFTLKIRSTKLEDSAMYFCASRQTSGDYNEQFFGPGTRLTVL.

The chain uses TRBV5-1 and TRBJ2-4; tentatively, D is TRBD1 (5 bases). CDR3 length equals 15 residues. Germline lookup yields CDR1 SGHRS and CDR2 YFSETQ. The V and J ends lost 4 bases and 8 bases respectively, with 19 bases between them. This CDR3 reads CASSRTTTLGDIQYF. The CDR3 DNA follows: TGCGCCAGCAGCCGAACTACTACTCTAGGGGACATTCAGTACTTC. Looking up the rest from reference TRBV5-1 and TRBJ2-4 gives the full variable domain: KAGVTQTPRYLIKTRGQQVTLSCSPISGHRSVSWYQQTPGQGLQFLFEYFSETQRNKGNFPGRFSGRQFSNSRSEMNVSTLELGDSALYLCASSRTTTLGDIQYFGAGTRLSVL.

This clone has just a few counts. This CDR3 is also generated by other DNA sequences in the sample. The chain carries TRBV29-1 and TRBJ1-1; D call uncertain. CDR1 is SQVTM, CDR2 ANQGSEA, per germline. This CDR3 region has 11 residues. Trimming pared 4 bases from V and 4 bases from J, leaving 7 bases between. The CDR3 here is CSVARSTEAFF. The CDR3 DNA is TGCAGCGTTGCACGGAGCACTGAAGCTTTCTTT. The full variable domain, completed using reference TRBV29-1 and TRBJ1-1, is SAVISQKPSRDICQRGTSLTIQCQVDSQVTMMFWYRQQPGQSLTLIATANQGSEATYESGFVIDKFPISRPNLTFSTLTVSNMSPEDSSIYLCSVARSTEAFFGQGTRLTVV.

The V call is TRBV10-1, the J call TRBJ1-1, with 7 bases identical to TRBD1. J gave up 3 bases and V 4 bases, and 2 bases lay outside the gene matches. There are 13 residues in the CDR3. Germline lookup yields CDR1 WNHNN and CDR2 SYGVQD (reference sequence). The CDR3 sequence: CASSVGGHTEAFF. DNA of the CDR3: TGCGCCAGCAGTGTAGGGGGCCACACTGAAGCTTTCTTT.

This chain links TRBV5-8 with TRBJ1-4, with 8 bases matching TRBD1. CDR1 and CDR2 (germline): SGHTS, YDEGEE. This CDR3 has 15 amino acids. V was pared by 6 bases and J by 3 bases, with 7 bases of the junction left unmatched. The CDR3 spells CASTIPGQANEKLFF. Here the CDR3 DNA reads TGTGCCAGCACAATACCGGGACAGGCTAATGAAAAACTGTTTTTT.

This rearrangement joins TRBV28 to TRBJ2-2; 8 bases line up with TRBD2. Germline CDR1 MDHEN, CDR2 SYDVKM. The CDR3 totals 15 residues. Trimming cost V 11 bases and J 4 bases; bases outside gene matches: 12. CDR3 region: CASGTLAGGTGELFF. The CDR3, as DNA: TGTGCCTCAGGGACATTGGCGGGGGGCACCGGGGAGCTGTTTTTT.

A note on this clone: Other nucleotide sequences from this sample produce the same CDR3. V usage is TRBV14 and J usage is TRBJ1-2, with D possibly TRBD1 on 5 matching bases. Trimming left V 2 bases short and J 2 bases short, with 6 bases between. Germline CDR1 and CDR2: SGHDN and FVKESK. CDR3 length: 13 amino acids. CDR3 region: CASSQRQNYGYTF. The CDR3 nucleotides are TGTGCCAGCAGCCAACGACAGAACTATGGCTACACCTTC.

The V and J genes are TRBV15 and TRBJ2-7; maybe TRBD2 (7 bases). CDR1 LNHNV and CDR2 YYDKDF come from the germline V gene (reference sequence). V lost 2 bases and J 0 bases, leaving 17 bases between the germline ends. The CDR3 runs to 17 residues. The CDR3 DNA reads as TGTGCCACCAGCAGAAGGGGGGGCACTGACTTCTCCTACGAGCAGTACTTC. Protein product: CATSRRGGTDFSYEQYF.

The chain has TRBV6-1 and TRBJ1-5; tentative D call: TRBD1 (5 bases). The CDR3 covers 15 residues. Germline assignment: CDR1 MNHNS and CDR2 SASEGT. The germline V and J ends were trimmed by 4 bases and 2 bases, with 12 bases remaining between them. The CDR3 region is CASSGGERGNQPQHF. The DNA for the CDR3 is TGTGCCAGCAGTGGGGGGGAGCGCGGCAATCAGCCCCAGCATTTT.

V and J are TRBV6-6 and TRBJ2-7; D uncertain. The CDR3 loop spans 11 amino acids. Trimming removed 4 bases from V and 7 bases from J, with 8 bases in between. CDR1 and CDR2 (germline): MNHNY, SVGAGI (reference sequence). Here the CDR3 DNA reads TGTGCCAGCAGTTCCTCTTTGGAGCAGTACTTC. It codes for CASSSSLEQYF.

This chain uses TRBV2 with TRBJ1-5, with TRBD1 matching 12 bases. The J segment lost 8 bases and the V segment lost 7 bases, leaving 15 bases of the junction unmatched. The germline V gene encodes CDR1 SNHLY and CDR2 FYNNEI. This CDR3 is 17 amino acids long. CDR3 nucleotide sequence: TGTGCCAGCACGGGACAGGGGGCGTCTTACGGTACTAAGCCCCAGCATTTT. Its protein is CASTGQGASYGTKPQHF.

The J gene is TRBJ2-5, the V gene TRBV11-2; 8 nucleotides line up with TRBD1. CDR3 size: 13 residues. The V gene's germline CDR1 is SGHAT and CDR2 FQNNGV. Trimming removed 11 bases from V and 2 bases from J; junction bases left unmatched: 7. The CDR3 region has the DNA TGTGCCTGTGGGACAGGCCTTCAAGAGACCCAGTACTTC. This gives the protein CACGTGLQETQYF.

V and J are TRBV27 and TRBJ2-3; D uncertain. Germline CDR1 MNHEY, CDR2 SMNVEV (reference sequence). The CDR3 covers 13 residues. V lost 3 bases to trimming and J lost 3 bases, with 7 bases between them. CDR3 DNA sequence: TGTGCCAGCAGTTTTTGGAGAACAGATACGCAGTATTTT. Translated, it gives CASSFWRTDTQYF.

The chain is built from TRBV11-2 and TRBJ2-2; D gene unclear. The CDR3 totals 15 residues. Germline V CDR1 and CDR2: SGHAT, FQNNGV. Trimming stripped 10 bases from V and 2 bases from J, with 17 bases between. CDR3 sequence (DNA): TGTGCCATCAAGCGTGGCACGCTCAACACCGGGGAGCTGTTTTTT. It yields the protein CAIKRGTLNTGELFF.

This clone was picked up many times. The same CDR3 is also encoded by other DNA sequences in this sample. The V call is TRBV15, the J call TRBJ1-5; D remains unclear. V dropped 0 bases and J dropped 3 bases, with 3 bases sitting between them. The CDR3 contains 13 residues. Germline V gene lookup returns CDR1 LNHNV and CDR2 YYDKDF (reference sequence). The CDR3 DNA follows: TGTGCCACCAGCAGAGATCCCAATCAGCCCCAGCATTTT. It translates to CATSRDPNQPQHF.

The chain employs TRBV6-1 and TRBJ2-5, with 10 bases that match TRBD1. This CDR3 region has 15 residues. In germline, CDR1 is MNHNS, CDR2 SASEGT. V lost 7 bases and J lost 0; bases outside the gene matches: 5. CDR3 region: CASKWGQGYQETQYF. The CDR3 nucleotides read TGTGCCAGCAAGTGGGGACAGGGGTACCAAGAGACCCAGTACTTC.

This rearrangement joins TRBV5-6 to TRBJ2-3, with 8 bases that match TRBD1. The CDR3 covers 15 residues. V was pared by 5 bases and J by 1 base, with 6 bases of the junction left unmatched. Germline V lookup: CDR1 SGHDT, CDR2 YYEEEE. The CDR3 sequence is CASSQGATRTDTQYF. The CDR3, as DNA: TGTGCCAGCAGTCAGGGGGCCACTCGCACAGATACGCAGTATTTT.

The CDR3 DNA reads TGTGCCTGGAGTGTACTTGGGGCCGTTGGGACAGATACGCAGTATTTT. This encodes CAWSVLGAVGTDTQYF. The chain links TRBV30 to TRBJ2-3, with D tentatively TRBD1 (5 bases). Germline V gives CDR1 GTSNPN, CDR2 SVGIG (reference sequence). CDR3 length: 16 amino acids. Deletions cut 0 bases from V and 3 bases from J, with 16 bases between. Complete variable domain (other parts from reference TRBV30 and TRBJ2-3): SQTIHQWPATLVQPVGSPLSLECTVEGTSNPNLYWYRQAAGRGLQLLFYSVGIGQISSEVPQNLSASRPQDRQFILSSKKLLLSDSGFYLCAWSVLGAVGTDTQYFGPGTRLTVL.

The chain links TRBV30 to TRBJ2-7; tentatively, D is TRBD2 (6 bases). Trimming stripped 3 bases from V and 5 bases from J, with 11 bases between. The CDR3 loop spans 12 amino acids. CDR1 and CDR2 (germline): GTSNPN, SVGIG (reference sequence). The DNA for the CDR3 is TGTGCCTGGAGCGACGGGAGCGACGAGCAGTACTTC. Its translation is CAWSDGSDEQYF.